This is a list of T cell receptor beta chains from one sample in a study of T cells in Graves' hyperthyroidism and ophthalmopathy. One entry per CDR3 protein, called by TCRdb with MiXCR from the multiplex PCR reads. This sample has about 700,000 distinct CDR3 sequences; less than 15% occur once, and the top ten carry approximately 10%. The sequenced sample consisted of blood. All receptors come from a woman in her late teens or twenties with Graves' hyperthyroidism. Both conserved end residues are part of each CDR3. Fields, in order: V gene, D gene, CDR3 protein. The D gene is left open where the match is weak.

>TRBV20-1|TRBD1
CSAKTGTGNEQYF
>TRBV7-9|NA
CASSLAGIGELFF
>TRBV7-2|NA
CASSLRHDTEAFF
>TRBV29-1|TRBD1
CSVEEGWGQGRGTEAFF
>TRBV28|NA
CASSPLRNTPGEQYF
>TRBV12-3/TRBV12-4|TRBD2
CASSPLAGVYEQFF
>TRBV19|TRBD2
CASSPSGSDYNEQFF
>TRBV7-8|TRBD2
CASSSTGTRGYNEQFF
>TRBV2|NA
CASSGDSNQPQHF
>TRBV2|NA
CALPQQGTMDTQYF
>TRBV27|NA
CASSSWPGYEQYF
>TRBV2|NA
CASSHRRLVIQYF
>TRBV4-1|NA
CASSQVPGNHFEQYF
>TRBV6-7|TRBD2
CASSYSVLSSGKSYNEQFF
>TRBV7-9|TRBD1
CASSSYSGQGNTEAFF
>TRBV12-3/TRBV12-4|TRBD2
CASSKREKGYEQYF
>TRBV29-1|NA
CSVLKGGKETQYF
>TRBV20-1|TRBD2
CSARSSGISLGEQYF
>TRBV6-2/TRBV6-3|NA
CASSYGASNQPQHF
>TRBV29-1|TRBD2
CSVEKAGGARYEQFF
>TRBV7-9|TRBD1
CASSSPEQGEYEQYF
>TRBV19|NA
CASSSLTEVLNYGYTF
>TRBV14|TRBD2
CASSQDIWGRDLLRSYNEQFF
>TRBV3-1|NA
CASSQMVWLLGYGYTF
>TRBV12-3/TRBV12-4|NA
CASSLEVLYNEQFF
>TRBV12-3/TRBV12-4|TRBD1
CASSQGQGQRGELFF
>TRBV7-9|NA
CASSLAGSATGELFF
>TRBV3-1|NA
CASSSPIRGADTQYF
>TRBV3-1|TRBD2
CASSQLAGDNEQFF
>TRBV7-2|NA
CASSSQGFNTEAFF
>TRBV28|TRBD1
CASSLWGQNEKLFF
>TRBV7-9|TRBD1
CASSPPRTGSNEQFF
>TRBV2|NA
CASRHLDDMPYEQYF
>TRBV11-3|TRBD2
CASSRDGREVTTYEQYF
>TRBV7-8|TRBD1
CASSPNRGFPGVRETQYF
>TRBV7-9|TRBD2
CASSPLTSGSVSGELFF
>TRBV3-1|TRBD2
CASSPSGTSGSVDTQYF
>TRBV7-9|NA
CASSDGRDTQYF
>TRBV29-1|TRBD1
CSVHRGSTEAFF
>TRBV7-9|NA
CASSAPTRGETEAFF
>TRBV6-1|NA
CASSDRLSYNEQFF
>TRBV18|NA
CASSPNFGKQETQYF
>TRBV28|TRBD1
CASSWEKYRGPGWEQYF
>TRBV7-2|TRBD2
CASSLARLTSGIGETQYF
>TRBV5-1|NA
CASSLIRGGDSDIQYF
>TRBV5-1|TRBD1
CASRLVGQVEGETQYF
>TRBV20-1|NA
CSARRARGTEAFF
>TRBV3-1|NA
CASSLSSNSYNEQFF